This record covers a single TCR beta chain. In germline, CDR1 is LGHNA, CDR2 YSLEER. CDR3 length equals 13 residues. Deletions cut 4 bases from V and 4 bases from J, with 10 bases between. Each CDR3 protein gets one entry after TCRdb re-called the RT-PCR reads with MiXCR. The sample lists 550,000 to 750,000 distinct CDR3 sequences, 12% to 15% seen once, with about 3.9% in the top ten. The sequenced material came from memory CD4+ T cells from blood. V usage is TRBV4-3 and J usage is TRBJ2-5; D is undetermined. The source is a female donor in good health, serving as a healthy control. The CDR3 region has the DNA TGCGCCAGCAGCCCCCCCTTTCGAGAGACCCAGTACTTC. As protein: CASSPPFRETQYF.